This T cell receptor beta chain was captured by sequencing in a study of somatic mutations in cytotoxic T cells in rheumatoid arthritis. This table comes from immunoSEQ multiplex PCR, and its TCRdb copy is limited to in-frame clones, with some not included. The sample contains some 14,000 clones, over 60% of which appear only once. Sequenced sample: CD8+ T cells sorted from blood. The sequence was obtained from an adult with rheumatoid arthritis.

The CDR3 spells CASSLVLPTTSEKLFF. The CDR3 coding sequence is TGTGCCAGCAGTTTAGTTCTGCCCACCACCAGTGAAAAACTGTTTTTT. The J gene is TRBJ1-4, the V gene TRBV27, with D unclear. Germline CDR1 is MNHEY and CDR2 is SMNVEV (reference sequence). This CDR3 has 16 amino acids. Trimming shortened V by 2 bases and J by 7 bases, and 17 bases separated the two germline ends.